This entry concerns a single TCR beta chain. This specimen comes from a study of blood T cell repertoires in COVID-19. The wider study: The study drew acute and convalescent COVID-19 samples from the United States, Italy and Spain. PBMCs, B-cell-depleted T cells, or T cells were the source of the cDNA or gDNA that made up the material.

Trimming removed 7 bases from V and 4 bases from J; junction bases left unmatched: 9. This CDR3 has 15 residues. Germline CDR1 SNHLY, CDR2 FYNNEI. Profiling relied on immunoSEQ multiplex PCR, and the TCRdb table lists in-frame clones only, not all of them. The sample shows roughly 150,000 clones, roughly 74% of them seen only once. This sequence joins TRBV2 and TRBJ1-4; 7 bases fit TRBD1. The sample comprised peripheral blood. This receptor was obtained from a woman older than 75 with acute or convalescent COVID-19. CDR3 residues: CASILGTVINEKLFF. CDR3 DNA: TGTGCCAGCATTCTCGGGACAGTGATTAATGAAAAACTGTTTTTT.